This is a list of T cell receptor beta chains from one sample in a study of cytomegalovirus exposure and HLA in healthy donors. Measured with immunoSEQ multiplex PCR; TCRdb has only the in-frame clones, and not every one. The repertoire holds 150,000 to 180,000 clones, with approximately 80% as singletons. Source material: PBMCs. The receptor source for this set is a man younger than 45 in good health and CMV-seropositive. Both conserved end residues are part of each CDR3. D genes are given only for firm matches. Rows give clone size only sometimes, using once, few, many, or a class for an expanded clone.

V gene,J gene,clone size,D gene,CDR3 DNA,CDR3 protein
TRBV4-1,TRBJ2-5,.,.,TGCGCCAGCAGCCAGGCGGGGGCGGTCCAAGAGACCCAGTACTTC,CASSQAGAVQETQYF
TRBV6-5,TRBJ1-6,.,.,TGTGCCAGCAGTTACGAGGGTGGCTCACCCCTCCACTTT,CASSYEGGSPLHF
TRBV5-4,TRBJ2-5,.,TRBD2,TGTGCCAGCAGCTTGAGGACTAGCGGGAGAGAGACCCAGTACTTC,CASSLRTSGRETQYF
TRBV7-2,TRBJ2-1,.,.,TGTGCCAGCAGCCTCGACCGATTGGGAGGTACTAATGAGCAGTTCTTC,CASSLDRLGGTNEQFF
TRBV18,TRBJ2-7,.,TRBD1,TGTGCCAGCTCACCACCCAAAACAGGGGGCTTATACGAGCAGTACTTC,CASSPPKTGGLYEQYF
TRBV19,TRBJ2-7,.,TRBD2,TGTGCCAGTAGTCCATGGACTAGCGGGATATACGAGCAGTACTTC,CASSPWTSGIYEQYF
TRBV19,TRBJ2-3,.,TRBD1,TGTGCCAGTAGCAGGGACAGGGGATCGGATACGCAGTATTTT,CASSRDRGSDTQYF
TRBV7-8,TRBJ2-7,.,.,TGTGCCAGCAGCAAACAGGGAATGAGCTACGAGCAGTACTTC,CASSKQGMSYEQYF
TRBV28,TRBJ2-3,.,TRBD1,TGTGCCAGCAGTAATCATCAGGGGGCTGATACGCAGTATTTT,CASSNHQGADTQYF
TRBV19,TRBJ2-7,few,TRBD1,TGTGCCAGTAGTCGACAGGGGCCCTACGAGCAGTACTTC,CASSRQGPYEQYF
TRBV19,TRBJ2-7,few,.,TGTGCCAGTAGTACGCGGACAGCCGAGCAGTACTTC,CASSTRTAEQYF
TRBV5-6,TRBJ1-1,.,.,TGTGCCAGCAGCGGGACACATGTTCGCCTTGAAGCTTTCTTT,CASSGTHVRLEAFF
TRBV27,TRBJ2-7,.,.,TGTGCCAGCGGGAGGATTGCTTCCTACGAGCAGTACTTC,CASGRIASYEQYF
TRBV5-1,TRBJ1-1,.,.,TGCGCCAGCAGGGGAACGGGAGTCCCTGAAGCTTTCTTT,CASRGTGVPEAFF
TRBV25-1,TRBJ2-2,.,.,TGTGCCAGCAGTGAATACTGGGTGGGAGACACCGGGGAGCTGTTTTTT,CASSEYWVGDTGELFF
TRBV6-5,TRBJ2-3,.,.,TGTGCCAGCAGTTACCGGGGAGAAAGCACAGATACGCAGTATTTT,CASSYRGESTDTQYF
TRBV7-3,TRBJ1-2,.,TRBD1,TGTGCCAGCATCATTACTACAGGGGGCTTCTATGGCTACACCTTC,CASIITTGGFYGYTF
TRBV27,TRBJ2-7,.,TRBD1,TGTGCCAGCAGTTTATGGGGGACAGGGAGCTACGAGCAGTACTTC,CASSLWGTGSYEQYF
TRBV11-3,TRBJ2-2,.,.,TGTGCCAGTAGAGGGAGGCACACCGGGGAGCTGTTTTTT,CASRGRHTGELFF
TRBV2,TRBJ1-5,.,.,TGTGCCAGCAGGGTTGCGGGCAATCAGCCCCAGCATTTT,CASRVAGNQPQHF
TRBV5-1,TRBJ2-1,.,TRBD2,TGCGCCAGCAGTGGAGGCGGGAGGTACGGTGAGCAGTTCTTC,CASSGGGRYGEQFF
TRBV28,TRBJ1-2,few,.,TGTGCCAGTAGGACAGACAACTATGGCTACACCTTC,CASRTDNYGYTF
TRBV27,TRBJ2-7,.,.,TGTGCCAGCAGACTAACAACAGGGAATCCCTCCTACGAGCAGTACTTC,CASRLTTGNPSYEQYF
TRBV10-3,TRBJ2-7,.,.,TGTGCCACGAGCCCCGGGGAGAACGAGCAGTACTTC,CATSPGENEQYF
TRBV5-1,TRBJ2-1,.,TRBD2,TGCGCCAGCAGCTTGGGATCGGGGAGGGGACTAGACGACAATGAGCAGTTCTTC,CASSLGSGRGLDDNEQFF
TRBV10-1,TRBJ2-7,.,.,TGCGCCAGCACCCCCTTGGGCCCACGCTACGAGCAGTACTTC,CASTPLGPRYEQYF
TRBV5-4,TRBJ1-2,few,.,TGTGCCAGCAGCTTGGTGGCAGACGGAAACTATCGCTACACCTTC,CASSLVADGNYRYTF
TRBV7-3,TRBJ2-3,.,TRBD1,TGTGCCAGCAGCTTAACTGCTTATGGACAGGGGACAGATACGCAGTATTTT,CASSLTAYGQGTDTQYF
TRBV6-6,TRBJ2-7,.,.,TGTGCCAGCAGCCCCCTGAGGGCAGGCTACGAGCAGTACTTC,CASSPLRAGYEQYF
TRBV10-3,TRBJ1-5,.,.,TGTGCCATCAGTGACAGGGAAAGTGTGCCCCAGCATTTT,CAISDRESVPQHF
TRBV28,TRBJ2-3,.,TRBD2,TGTGCCAGCAGTTCCTTAGCGGGAGGCGCAGATACGCAGTATTTT,CASSSLAGGADTQYF
TRBV19,TRBJ2-1,few,TRBD2,TGTGCCAGTAGTATCCCCTGGACTAGCGGGAGCGGGTCCTACAATGAGCAGTTCTTC,CASSIPWTSGSGSYNEQFF
TRBV18,TRBJ1-1,few,TRBD1,TGTGCCAGCTCTCAAAACGACAGGGCGGGCACTGAAGCTTTCTTT,CASSQNDRAGTEAFF
TRBV7-6,TRBJ2-7,.,TRBD1,TGTGCCAGCAGCTTTAGACAGGGAGCCTCCTACGAGCAGTACTTC,CASSFRQGASYEQYF
TRBV9,TRBJ2-1,.,.,TGTGCCAGCAGCTCGGGCCGGGGAGTGTATAATGAGCAGTTCTTC,CASSSGRGVYNEQFF
TRBV6-5,TRBJ2-1,.,TRBD1,TGTGCCAGCAGCCACTACAGGGGGCGAGATGAGCAGTTCTTC,CASSHYRGRDEQFF
TRBV5-1,TRBJ2-2,.,.,TGCGCCAGCAGCAACGGACAGCCCCTCACCGGGGAGCTGTTTTTT,CASSNGQPLTGELFF
TRBV18,TRBJ2-7,.,TRBD1,TGTGCCAGCTCACCGGGACAGACGTACGAGCAGTACTTC,CASSPGQTYEQYF
TRBV9,TRBJ2-3,.,.,TGTGCCAGCAGCCAGGGTGTCGGGAGTGGAACAGATACGCAGTATTTT,CASSQGVGSGTDTQYF
TRBV19,TRBJ2-1,.,TRBD2,TGTGCCAGTAGTATTTCAGCGGGAAACAATGAGCAGTTCTTC,CASSISAGNNEQFF
TRBV7-8,TRBJ2-5,.,TRBD2,TGTGCCAGCAGCCGAAGACTAGCGGGAGTCTTGGAGACCCAGTACTTC,CASSRRLAGVLETQYF
TRBV5-1,TRBJ2-7,.,.,TGCGCCAGCAGCCCGGGGGACGAGCAGTACTTC,CASSPGDEQYF
TRBV9,TRBJ2-3,few,.,TGTGCCAGCAGCGTAGGACTCTCCAGCACAGATACGCAGTATTTT,CASSVGLSSTDTQYF
TRBV7-9,TRBJ1-1,.,.,TGTTCCAGCAGTAGGGGATACACTGAAGCTTTCTTT,CSSSRGYTEAFF
TRBV27,TRBJ1-5,once,.,TGTGCCAGCAGTTTGGTGAGTGGTCATTCCCAGCATTTT,CASSLVSGHSQHF
TRBV5-1,TRBJ1-1,.,.,TGCGCCAGCAGCTTGGACGGGAATATGGGCACTGAAGCTTTCTTT,CASSLDGNMGTEAFF
TRBV29-1,TRBJ2-1,.,.,TGCAGCGTTCCAGGCAGACATCGCAATGAGCAGTTCTTC,CSVPGRHRNEQFF
TRBV7-8,TRBJ1-5,once,.,TGTGCCAGCAGCCCCCCGGGGTCGGCCCATCAGCCCCAGCATTTT,CASSPPGSAHQPQHF
TRBV29-1,TRBJ1-1,.,TRBD1,TGCAGCGCCGGGACAGCGAACACTGAAGCTTTCTTT,CSAGTANTEAFF
TRBV18,TRBJ1-1,.,.,TGTGCCAGCTCAGACGTCGCAGGGGACACTGAAGCTTTCTTT,CASSDVAGDTEAFF
TRBV6-5,TRBJ2-7,.,.,TGTGCCAGCAGTGCCAGCTACGAGCAGTACTTC,CASSASYEQYF
TRBV19,TRBJ2-2,.,TRBD2,TGTGCCAGTAGTATAGTGTCAGCGGGACCAGTCTTCGACACCGGGGAGCTGTTTTTT,CASSIVSAGPVFDTGELFF
TRBV7-3,TRBJ2-2,.,TRBD1,TGTGCCAGCAGCTTAAATGGGGACAGGGGGTCGTCCGGGGAGCTGTTTTTT,CASSLNGDRGSSGELFF
TRBV28,TRBJ2-7,.,TRBD2,TGTGCCAGCAGCCCTGAACTAGCGGGAGTCTTCTACGAGCAGTACTTC,CASSPELAGVFYEQYF
TRBV15,TRBJ2-1,.,TRBD2,TGTGCCACCAGCAGAGAACTAGCGGGAGTTATTGAGCAGTTCTTC,CATSRELAGVIEQFF
TRBV15,TRBJ1-5,.,TRBD1,TGTGCCACCAGCAGCAGGGGGCAGAATCAGCCCCAGCATTTT,CATSSRGQNQPQHF